The present entry profiles one T cell receptor (beta chain) with its context. What it binds is not known. The V gene's germline CDR1 is ENHRY and CDR2 SYGVKD. With 6 bases clipped from V and 2 bases from J, the junction kept 11 bases outside the gene matches. This CDR3 is 18 amino acids long. These data belong to a study of naive and memory T cell subsets. Notes on the study in general: Over 95% of naive TCR sequences appeared only once, unlike memory subsets. Especially in CD8 cells, naive repertoires contained a few larger clonotypes, possibly CD45RA-re-expressing memory cells.

The beta constant-region primer was an equimolar mix of two oligonucleotides covering TRBC1 and TRBC2. Nested alpha and beta constant-region primers with the SP2 primer drove four PCR rounds on ligated cDNA. A single record per CDR3 protein comes from TCRdb applying MiXCR to the UMI-ligation and nested PCR reads. The repertoire holds 150,000 or so distinct CDR3 sequences, with over 20% as singletons. The material sequenced was naive CD4+ T cells from blood. The chain employs TRBV10-3 and TRBJ2-3, with TRBD2 matching over 13 bases. This receptor was obtained from a human donor in good health. CDR3 bases: TGTGCCATCAGCGGTAGGGGACTAGCGGGGCGTTCCACAGATACGCAGTATTTT. Translation: CAISGRGLAGRSTDTQYF.